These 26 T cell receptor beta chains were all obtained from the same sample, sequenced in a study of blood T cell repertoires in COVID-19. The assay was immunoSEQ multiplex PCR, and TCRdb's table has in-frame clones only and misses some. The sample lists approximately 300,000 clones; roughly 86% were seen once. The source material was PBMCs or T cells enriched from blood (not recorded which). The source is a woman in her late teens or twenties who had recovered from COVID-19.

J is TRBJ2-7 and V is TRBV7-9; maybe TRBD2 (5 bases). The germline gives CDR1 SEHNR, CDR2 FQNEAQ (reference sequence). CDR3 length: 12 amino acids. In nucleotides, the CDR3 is TGTGCTGGGAGCGTTTTTAACGAGGAGCAGTACTTC. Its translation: CAGSVFNEEQYF.

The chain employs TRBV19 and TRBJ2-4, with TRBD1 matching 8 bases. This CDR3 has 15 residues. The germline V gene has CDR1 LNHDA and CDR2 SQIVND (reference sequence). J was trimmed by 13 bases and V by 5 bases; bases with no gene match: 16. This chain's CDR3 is CASSGGTGSVTLQYF. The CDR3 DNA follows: TGTGCCAGTAGTGGCGGGACAGGATCTGTTACGCTGCAGTACTTC.

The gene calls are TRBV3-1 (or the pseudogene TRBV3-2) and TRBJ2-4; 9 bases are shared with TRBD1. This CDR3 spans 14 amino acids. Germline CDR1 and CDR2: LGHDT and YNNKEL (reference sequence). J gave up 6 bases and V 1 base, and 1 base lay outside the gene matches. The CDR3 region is CASSQGTGVNIQYF. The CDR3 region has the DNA TGTGCCAGCAGCCAAGGGACAGGGGTAAACATTCAGTACTTC.

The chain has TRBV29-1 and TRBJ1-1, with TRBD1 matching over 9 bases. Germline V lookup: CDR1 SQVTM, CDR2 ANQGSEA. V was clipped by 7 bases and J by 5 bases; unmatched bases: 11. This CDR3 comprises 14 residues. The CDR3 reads CSANRGPAQTEAFF. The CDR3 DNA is TGCAGCGCCAACAGGGGGCCAGCCCAAACTGAAGCTTTCTTT.

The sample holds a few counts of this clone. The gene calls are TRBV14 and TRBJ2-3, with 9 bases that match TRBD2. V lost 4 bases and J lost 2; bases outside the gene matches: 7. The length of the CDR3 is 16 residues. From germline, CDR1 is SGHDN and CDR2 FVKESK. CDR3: CASSPALAGFTDTQYF. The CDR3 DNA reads TGTGCCAGCAGCCCGGCTCTAGCGGGGTTCACAGATACGCAGTATTTT.

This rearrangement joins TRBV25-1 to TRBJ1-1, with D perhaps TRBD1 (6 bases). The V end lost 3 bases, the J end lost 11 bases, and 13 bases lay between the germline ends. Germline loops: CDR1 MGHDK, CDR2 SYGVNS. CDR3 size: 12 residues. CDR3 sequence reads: CASSDSGQRAFF. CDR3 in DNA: TGTGCCAGCAGTGATAGTGGACAGAGGGCTTTCTTT.

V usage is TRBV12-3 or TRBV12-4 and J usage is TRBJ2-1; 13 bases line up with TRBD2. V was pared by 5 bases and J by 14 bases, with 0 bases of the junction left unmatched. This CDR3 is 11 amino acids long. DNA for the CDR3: TGTGCCAGCAGTGGGACTAGCGGGAAGTTCTTC. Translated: CASSGTSGKFF.

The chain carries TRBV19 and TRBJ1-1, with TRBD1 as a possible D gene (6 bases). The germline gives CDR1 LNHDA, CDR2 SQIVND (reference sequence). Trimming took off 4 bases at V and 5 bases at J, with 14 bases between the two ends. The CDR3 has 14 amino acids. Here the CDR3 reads CASSTHTGWTEAFF. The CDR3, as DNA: TGTGCCAGTAGTACCCATACAGGGTGGACTGAAGCTTTCTTT.

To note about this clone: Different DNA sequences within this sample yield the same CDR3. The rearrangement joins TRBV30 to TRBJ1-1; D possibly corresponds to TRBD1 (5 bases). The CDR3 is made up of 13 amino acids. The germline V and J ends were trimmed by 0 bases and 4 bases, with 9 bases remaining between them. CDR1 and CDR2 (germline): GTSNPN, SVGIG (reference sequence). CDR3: CAWSVRGGTEAFF. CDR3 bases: TGTGCCTGGAGTGTCCGGGGGGGCACTGAAGCTTTCTTT.

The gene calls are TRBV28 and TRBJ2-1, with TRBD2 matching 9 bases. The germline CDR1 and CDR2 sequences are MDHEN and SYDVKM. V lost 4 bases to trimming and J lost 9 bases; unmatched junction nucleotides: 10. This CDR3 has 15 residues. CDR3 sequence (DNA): TGTGCCAGCAGTTCCGAGCGGGAGGACGGGGGTGAGCAGTTCTTC. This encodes CASSSEREDGGEQFF.

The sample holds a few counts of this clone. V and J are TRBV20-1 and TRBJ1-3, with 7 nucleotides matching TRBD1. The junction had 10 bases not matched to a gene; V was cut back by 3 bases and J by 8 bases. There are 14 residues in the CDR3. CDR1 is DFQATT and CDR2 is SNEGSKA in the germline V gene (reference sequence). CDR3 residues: CSASYRGRVDTIYF. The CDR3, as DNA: TGCAGTGCTAGTTACAGGGGTAGAGTCGACACCATATATTTT.

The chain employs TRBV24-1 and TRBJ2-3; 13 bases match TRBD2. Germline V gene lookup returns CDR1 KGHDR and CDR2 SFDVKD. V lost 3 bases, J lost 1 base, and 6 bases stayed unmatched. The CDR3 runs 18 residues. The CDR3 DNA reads TGTGCCACCAGTGATCCCAATGGACTAGCGGGGGGCACAGATACGCAGTATTTT. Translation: CATSDPNGLAGGTDTQYF.

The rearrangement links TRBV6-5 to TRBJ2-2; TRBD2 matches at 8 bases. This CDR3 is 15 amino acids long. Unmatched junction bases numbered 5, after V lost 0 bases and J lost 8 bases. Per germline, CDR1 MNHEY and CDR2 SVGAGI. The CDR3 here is CASSYSREGLGELFF. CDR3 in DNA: TGTGCCAGCAGTTACTCTCGGGAGGGCCTGGGGGAGCTGTTTTTT.

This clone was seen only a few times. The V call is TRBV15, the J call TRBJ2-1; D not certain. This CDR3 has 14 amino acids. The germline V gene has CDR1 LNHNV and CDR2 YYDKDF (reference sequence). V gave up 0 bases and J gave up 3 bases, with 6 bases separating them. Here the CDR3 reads CATSRERLYNEQFF. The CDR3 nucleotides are TGTGCCACCAGCAGAGAACGACTCTACAATGAGCAGTTCTTC.

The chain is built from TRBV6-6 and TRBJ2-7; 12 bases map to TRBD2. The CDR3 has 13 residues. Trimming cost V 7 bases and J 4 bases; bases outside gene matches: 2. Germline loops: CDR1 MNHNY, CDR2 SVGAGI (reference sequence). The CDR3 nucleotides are TGTGCCAGCAAACTAGCGGGGGGTTACGAGCAGTACTTC. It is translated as CASKLAGGYEQYF.

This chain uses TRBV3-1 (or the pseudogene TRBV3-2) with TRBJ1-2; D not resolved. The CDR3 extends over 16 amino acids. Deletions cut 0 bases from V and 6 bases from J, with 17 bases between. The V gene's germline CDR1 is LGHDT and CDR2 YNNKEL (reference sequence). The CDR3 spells CASSQDSRGWNHGYTF. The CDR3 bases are TGTGCCAGCAGCCAAGATTCGCGGGGTTGGAACCATGGCTACACCTTC.

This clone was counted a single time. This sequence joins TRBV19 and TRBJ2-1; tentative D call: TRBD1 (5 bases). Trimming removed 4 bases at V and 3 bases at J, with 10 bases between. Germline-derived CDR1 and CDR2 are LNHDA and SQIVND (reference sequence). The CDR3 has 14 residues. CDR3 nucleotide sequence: TGTGCCAGTAGTAGGGCGACAGACTACAATGAGCAGTTCTTC. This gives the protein CASSRATDYNEQFF.

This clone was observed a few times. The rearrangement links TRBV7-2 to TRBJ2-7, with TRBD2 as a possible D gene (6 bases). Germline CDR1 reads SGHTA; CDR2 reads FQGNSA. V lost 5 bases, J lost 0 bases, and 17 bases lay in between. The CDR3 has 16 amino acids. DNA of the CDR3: TGTGCCAGCAGCGATCCGGGACGGGGGAGCTCCTACGAGCAGTACTTC. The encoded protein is CASSDPGRGSSYEQYF.

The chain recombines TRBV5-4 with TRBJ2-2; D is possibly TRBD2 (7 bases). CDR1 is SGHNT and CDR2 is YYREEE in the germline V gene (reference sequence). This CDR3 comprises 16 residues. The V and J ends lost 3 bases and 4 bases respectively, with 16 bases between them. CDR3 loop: CASSSGRGAITGELFF. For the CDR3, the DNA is TGTGCCAGCAGCTCCGGTCGGGGGGCGATCACCGGGGAGCTGTTTTTT.

In DNA form, the CDR3 reads TGTGCCAGCAGCTTAGGGACAGGGTTTTACGAGCAGTACTTC. Residues: CASSLGTGFYEQYF. The gene calls are TRBV7-9 and TRBJ2-7; 8 bases align to TRBD1. V shed 1 base and J 4 bases; nucleotides not matched to a gene: 3. The CDR3 is 14 amino acids. Germline values: CDR1 SEHNR, CDR2 FQNEAQ (reference sequence).

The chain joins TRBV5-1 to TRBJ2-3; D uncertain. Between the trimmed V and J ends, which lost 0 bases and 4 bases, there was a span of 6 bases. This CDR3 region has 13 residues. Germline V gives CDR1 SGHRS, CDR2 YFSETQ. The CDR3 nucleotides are TGCGCCAGCAGCTTGGGTCAGGCAGATACGCAGTATTTT. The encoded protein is CASSLGQADTQYF.

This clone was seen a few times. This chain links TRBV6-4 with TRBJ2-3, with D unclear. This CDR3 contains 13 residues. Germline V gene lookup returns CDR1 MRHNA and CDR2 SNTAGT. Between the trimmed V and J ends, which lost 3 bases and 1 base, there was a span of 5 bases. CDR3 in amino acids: CASSESGTDTQYF. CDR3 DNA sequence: TGTGCCAGCAGTGAATCAGGCACAGATACGCAGTATTTT.

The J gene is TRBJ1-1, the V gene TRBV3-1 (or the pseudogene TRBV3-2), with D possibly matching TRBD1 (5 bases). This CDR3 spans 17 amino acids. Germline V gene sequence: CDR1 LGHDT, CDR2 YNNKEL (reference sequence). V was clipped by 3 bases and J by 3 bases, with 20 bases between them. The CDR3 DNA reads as TGTGCCAGCAGCCAGCCGCCATACAGGACCGAGGACACTGAAGCTTTCTTT. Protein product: CASSQPPYRTEDTEAFF.

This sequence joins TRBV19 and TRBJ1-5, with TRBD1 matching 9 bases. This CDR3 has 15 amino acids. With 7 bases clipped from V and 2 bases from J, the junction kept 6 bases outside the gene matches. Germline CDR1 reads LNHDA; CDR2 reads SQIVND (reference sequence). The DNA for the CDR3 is TGTGCCAGTACCCTGGACAGGGGCGGCAATCAGCCCCAGCATTTT. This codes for CASTLDRGGNQPQHF.

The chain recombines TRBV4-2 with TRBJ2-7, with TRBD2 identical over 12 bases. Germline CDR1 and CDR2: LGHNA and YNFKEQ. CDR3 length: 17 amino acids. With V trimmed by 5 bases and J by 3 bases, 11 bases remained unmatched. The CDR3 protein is CASSTRLAGDVSYEQYF. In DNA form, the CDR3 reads TGTGCCAGCAGCACCCGACTAGCGGGAGACGTTAGCTACGAGCAGTACTTC.

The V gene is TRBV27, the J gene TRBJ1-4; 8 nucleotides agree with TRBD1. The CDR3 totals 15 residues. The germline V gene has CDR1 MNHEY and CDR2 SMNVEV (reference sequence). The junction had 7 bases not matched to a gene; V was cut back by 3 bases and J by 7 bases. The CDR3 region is CASSFTTGAREKLFF. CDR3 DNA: TGTGCCAGCAGTTTCACGACAGGGGCGCGTGAAAAACTGTTTTTT.